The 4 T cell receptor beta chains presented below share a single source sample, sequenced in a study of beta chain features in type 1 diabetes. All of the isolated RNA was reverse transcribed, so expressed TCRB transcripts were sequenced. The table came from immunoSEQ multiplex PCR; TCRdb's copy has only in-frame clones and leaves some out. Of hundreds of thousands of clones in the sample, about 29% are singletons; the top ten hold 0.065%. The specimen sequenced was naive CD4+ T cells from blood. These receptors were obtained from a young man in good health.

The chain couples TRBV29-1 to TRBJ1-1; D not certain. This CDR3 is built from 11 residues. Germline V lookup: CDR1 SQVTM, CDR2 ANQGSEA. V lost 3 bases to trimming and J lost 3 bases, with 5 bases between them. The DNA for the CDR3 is TGCAGCGTTGAGAGGGACACTGAAGCTTTCTTT. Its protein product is CSVERDTEAFF. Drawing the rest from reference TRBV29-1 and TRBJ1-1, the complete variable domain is SAVISQKPSRDICQRGTSLTIQCQVDSQVTMMFWYRQQPGQSLTLIATANQGSEATYESGFVIDKFPISRPNLTFSTLTVSNMSPEDSSIYLCSVERDTEAFFGQGTRLTVV.

The CDR3 region has the DNA TGTGCCTGGACCCGCGGGATTAATCACGAGCAGTACTTC. Protein product: CAWTRGINHEQYF. The chain is built from TRBV30 and TRBJ2-7; possible D gene TRBD2, 6 bases. With 4 bases removed from V and 5 bases from J, the gap between germline ends came to 15 bases. Looked up from germline, CDR1 is GTSNPN and CDR2 is SVGIG (reference sequence). The CDR3 consists of 13 residues.

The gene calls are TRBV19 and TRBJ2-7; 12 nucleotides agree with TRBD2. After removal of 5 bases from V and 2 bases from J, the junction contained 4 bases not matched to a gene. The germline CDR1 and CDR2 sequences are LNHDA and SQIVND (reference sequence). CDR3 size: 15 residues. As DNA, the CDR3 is TGTGCCAGTAGTGCTCTAGCGGGAGGGACCTACGAGCAGTACTTC. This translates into CASSALAGGTYEQYF.

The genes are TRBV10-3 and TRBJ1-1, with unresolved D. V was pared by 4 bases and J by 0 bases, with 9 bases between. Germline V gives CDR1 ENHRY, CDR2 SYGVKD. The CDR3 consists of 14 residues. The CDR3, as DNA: TGTGCCATCAGTGCTGGCGGCATGAACACTGAAGCTTTCTTT. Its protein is CAISAGGMNTEAFF.